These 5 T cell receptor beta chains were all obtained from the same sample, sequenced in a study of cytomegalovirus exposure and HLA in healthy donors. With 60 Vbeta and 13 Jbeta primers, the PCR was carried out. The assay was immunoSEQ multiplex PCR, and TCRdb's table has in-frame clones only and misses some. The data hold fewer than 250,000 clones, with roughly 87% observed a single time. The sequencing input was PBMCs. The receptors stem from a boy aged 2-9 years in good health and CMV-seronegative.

The CDR3 DNA is TGTGCCAGCAGCTTTGACAGGGCCGGGGAGCTGTTTTTT. Its translation is CASSFDRAGELFF. The gene calls are TRBV5-6 and TRBJ2-2; 7 bases line up with TRBD1. Trimming cost V 2 bases and J 6 bases; bases outside gene matches: 1. This CDR3 is 13 amino acids long. The germline V gene has CDR1 SGHDT and CDR2 YYEEEE.

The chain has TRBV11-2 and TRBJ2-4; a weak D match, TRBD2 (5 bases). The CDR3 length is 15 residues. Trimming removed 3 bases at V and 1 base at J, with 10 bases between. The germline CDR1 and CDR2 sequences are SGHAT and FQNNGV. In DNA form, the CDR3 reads TGTGCCAGCAGCTTGGAGGTGGGCGCCAAAAACATTCAGTACTTC. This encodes CASSLEVGAKNIQYF.

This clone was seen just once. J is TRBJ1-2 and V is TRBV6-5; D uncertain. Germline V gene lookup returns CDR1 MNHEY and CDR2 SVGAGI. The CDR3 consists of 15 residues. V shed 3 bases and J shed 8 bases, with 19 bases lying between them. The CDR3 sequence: CASSYTMASVWGYTF. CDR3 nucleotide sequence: TGTGCCAGCAGTTATACGATGGCATCCGTCTGGGGCTACACCTTC.

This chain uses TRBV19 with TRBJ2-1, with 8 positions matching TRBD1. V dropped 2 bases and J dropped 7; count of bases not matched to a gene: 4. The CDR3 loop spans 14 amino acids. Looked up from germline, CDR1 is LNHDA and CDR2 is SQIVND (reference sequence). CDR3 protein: CASSIRDRPNEQFF. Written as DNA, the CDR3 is TGTGCCAGTAGTATACGGGACAGGCCGAATGAGCAGTTCTTC.

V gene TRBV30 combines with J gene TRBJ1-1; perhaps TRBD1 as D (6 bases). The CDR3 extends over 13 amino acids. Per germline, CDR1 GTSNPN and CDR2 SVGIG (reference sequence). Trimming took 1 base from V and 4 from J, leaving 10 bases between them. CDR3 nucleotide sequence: TGTGCCTGGAGTGCAGGGGTGGGCACTGAAGCTTTCTTT. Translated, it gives CAWSAGVGTEAFF.